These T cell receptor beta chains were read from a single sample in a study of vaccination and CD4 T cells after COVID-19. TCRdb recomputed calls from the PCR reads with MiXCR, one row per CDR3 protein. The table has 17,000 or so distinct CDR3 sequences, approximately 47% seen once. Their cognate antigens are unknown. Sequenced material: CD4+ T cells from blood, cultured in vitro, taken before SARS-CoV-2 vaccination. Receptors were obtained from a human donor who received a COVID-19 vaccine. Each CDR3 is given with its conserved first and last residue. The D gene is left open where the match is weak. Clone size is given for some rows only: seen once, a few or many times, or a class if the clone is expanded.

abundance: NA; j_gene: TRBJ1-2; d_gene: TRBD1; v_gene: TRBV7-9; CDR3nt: TGTGCCAGCCTCGAACCGGACAGGAACTATGGCTACACCTTC; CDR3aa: CASLEPDRNYGYTF
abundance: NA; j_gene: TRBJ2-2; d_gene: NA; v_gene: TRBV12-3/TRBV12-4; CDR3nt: TGTGCCAGCAGTTTAGGGCAGGGAATAAACACCGGGGAGCTGTTTTTT; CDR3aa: CASSLGQGINTGELFF
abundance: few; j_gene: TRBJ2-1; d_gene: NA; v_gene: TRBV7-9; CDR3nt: TGTGCCAGCAGCTTAGAGGCTACCCAACACTTC; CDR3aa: CASSLEATQHF
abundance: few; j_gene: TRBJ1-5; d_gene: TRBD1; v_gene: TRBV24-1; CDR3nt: TGTGCCACCAGTAAGGGGGACAGTCCCAATCAGCCCCAGCATTTT; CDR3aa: CATSKGDSPNQPQHF
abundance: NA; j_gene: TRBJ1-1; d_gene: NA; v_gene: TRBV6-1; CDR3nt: TGTGCCAGCAGCGGGGACCCTGGGAACACTGAAGCTTTCTTT; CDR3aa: CASSGDPGNTEAFF
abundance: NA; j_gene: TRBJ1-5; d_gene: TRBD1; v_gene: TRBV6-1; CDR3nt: TGTGCCAGCAGTGAGCATCCGGGACAGGGGGCTCCTCAGCCCCAGCATTTT; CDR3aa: CASSEHPGQGAPQPQHF
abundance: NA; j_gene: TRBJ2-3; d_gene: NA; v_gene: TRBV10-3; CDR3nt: TGTGCCATCAGTGAACCCCTCCCGGGGGATACGCAGTATTTT; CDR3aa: CAISEPLPGDTQYF
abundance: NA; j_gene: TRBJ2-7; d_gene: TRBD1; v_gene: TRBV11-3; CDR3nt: TGTGCCAGCAGCCCCGACAGGGACTACGAGCAGTACTTC; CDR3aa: CASSPDRDYEQYF
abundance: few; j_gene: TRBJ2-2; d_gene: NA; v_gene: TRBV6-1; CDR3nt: TGTGCCAGCACCACCCCAGGGGCCCAAGCCGGGGAGCTGTTTTTT; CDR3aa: CASTTPGAQAGELFF
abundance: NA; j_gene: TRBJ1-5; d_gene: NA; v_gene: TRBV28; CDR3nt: TGTGCCAGCTCGGGAAGACACATAAATCAGCCCCAGCATTTT; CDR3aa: CASSGRHINQPQHF
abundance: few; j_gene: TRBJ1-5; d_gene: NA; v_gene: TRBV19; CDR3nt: TGTGCCAGTAGTTCCAGACAACAGGGAGGGAATCAGCCCCAGCATTTT; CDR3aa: CASSSRQQGGNQPQHF
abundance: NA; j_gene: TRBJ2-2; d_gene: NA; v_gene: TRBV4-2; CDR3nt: TGTGCCAGCAGCCAAGATAAGGCCTCCACCGGGGAGCTGTTTTTT; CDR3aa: CASSQDKASTGELFF
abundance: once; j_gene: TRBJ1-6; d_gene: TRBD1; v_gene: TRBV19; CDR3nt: TGTGCCACCAATGATGACAGGGAACATAATTCACCCCTCCACTTT; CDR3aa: CATNDDREHNSPLHF
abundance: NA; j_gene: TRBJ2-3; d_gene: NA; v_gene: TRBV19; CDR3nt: TGTGCCAGTAGTATGAATCTCGACACAGATACGCAGTATTTT; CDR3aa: CASSMNLDTDTQYF
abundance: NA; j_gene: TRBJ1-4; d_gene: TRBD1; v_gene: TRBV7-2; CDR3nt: TGTGCCAGCAGCACCAGGGGGGTATTTAATGAAAAACTGTTTTTT; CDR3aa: CASSTRGVFNEKLFF
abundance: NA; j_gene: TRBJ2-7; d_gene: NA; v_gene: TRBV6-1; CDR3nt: TGTGCCAGCAGTGAATCGTCCGGACCTTACTACGAGCAGTACTTC; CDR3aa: CASSESSGPYYEQYF
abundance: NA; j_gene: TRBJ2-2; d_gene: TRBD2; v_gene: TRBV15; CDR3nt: TGTGCCACCAGCAGAGGAAGGTGGGGGGGAAGGACCGGGGAGCTGTTTTTT; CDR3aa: CATSRGRWGGRTGELFF
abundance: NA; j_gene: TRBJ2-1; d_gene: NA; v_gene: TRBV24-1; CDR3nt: TGTGCCACCACGGGGGACTACAATGAGCAGTTCTTC; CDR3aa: CATTGDYNEQFF
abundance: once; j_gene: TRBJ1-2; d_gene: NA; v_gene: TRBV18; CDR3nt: TGTGCCAGCTCACCCGGGGGGTATGGCTACACCTTC; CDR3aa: CASSPGGYGYTF
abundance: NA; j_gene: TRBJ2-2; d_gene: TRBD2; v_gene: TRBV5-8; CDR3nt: TGTGCCAGCAGCTTGGATCCGGGGGGAATAACCGGGGAGCTGTTTTTT; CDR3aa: CASSLDPGGITGELFF
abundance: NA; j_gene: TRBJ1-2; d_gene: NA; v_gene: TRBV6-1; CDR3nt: TGTGCCAGCAGTGAACATAGAGAGAACTATGGCTACACCTTC; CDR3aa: CASSEHRENYGYTF
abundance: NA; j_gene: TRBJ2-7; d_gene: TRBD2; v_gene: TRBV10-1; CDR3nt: TGCGCCAGCAGTGATAGCGGGGACCAGTTCTCCTACGAGCAGTACTTC; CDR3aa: CASSDSGDQFSYEQYF
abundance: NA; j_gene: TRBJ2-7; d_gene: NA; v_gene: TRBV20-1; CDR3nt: TGCAGTGCTAGAGCCCCTAGCGCCTACGAGCAGTACTTC; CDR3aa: CSARAPSAYEQYF
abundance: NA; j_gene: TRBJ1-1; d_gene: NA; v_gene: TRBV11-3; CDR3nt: TGTGCCAGCAGCCCCGATACTTCGGGGAACACTGAAGCTTTCTTT; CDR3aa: CASSPDTSGNTEAFF
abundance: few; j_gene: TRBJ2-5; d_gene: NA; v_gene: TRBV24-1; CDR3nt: TGTGCCACCAGTGATTTGTCGGCCGGGGAGACCCAGTACTTC; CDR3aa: CATSDLSAGETQYF
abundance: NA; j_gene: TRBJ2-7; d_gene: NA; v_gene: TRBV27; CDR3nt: TGTGCCAGCAGTACGGACTCAAAGGGGTACGAGCAGTACTTC; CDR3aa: CASSTDSKGYEQYF
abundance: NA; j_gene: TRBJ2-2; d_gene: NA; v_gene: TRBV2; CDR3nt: TGTGCCAGCAGTCGGGGTCGGACCGGGGAGCTGTTTTTT; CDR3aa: CASSRGRTGELFF
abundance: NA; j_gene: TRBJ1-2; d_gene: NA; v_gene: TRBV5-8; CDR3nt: TGTGCCAGCAGGCGGACAGTCCCCTCTGGCTACACCTTC; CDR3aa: CASRRTVPSGYTF
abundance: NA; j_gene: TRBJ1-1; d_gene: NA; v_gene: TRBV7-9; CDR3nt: TGTGCCAGCAGCTTGGATCCAGGGTTGAACACTGAAGCTTTCTTT; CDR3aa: CASSLDPGLNTEAFF
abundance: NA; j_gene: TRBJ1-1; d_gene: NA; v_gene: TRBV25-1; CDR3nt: TGTGCCAGCAGTGCCCCTAAAACAGGGTTGGGCACTGAAGCTTTCTTT; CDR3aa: CASSAPKTGLGTEAFF
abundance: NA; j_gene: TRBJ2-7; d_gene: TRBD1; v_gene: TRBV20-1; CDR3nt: TGCAGTGCTAGAGGTCAGGGGGCCTTCTCCTACGAGCAGTACTTC; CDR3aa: CSARGQGAFSYEQYF
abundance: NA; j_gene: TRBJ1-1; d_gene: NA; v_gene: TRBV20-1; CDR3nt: TGCAGTGCTAGTTTTCGAGGATCGAACACTGAAGCTTTCTTT; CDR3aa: CSASFRGSNTEAFF
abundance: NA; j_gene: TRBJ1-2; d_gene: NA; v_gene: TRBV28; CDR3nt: TGTGCCAGCAGACCAGCCACCTATGGCTACACCTTC; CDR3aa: CASRPATYGYTF
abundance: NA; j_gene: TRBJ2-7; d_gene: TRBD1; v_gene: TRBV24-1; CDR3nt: TGTGCCACCAGTGACACGACAGGGGTGCATATTTTC; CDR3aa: CATSDTTGVHIF
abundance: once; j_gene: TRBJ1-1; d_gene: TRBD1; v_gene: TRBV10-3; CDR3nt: TGTGCCATCGCCAAACAGGGGGGCACTGAAGCTTTCTTT; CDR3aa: CAIAKQGGTEAFF
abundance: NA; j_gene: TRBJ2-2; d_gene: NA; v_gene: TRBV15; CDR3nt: TGTGCCACCAGCAGTCGGCTGGGGGGAACCGGGGAGCTGTTTTTT; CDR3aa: CATSSRLGGTGELFF
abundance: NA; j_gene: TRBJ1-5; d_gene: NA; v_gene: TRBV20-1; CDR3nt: TGCAGTGCTAGTGCAGCCCGGGGCGCCGATCAGCCCCAGCATTTT; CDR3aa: CSASAARGADQPQHF
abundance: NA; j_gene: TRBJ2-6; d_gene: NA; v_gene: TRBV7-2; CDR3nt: TGTGCCAGCAGCTTAGCGTCCTCTGGGGCCAACGTCCTGACTTTC; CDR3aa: CASSLASSGANVLTF
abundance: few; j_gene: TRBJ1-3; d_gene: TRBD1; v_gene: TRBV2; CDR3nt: TGTGCCAGCAGTGGACAGGGGGCTGGAATCGGAAACACCATATATTTT; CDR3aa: CASSGQGAGIGNTIYF
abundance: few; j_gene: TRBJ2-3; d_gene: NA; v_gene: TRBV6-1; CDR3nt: TGTGCCAGCAGTCCGCCGGGACGCCGCACAGATACGCAGTATTTT; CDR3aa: CASSPPGRRTDTQYF